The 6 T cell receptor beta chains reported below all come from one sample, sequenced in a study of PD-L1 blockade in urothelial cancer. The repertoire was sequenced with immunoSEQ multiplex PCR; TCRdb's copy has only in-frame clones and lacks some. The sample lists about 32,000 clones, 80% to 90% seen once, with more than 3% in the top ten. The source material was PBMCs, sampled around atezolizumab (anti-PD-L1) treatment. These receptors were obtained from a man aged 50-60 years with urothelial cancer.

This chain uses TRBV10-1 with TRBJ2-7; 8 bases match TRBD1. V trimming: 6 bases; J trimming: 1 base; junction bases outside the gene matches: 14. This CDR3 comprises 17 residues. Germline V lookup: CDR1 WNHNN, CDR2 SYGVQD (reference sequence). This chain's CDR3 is CASSPGTGILWSYEQYF. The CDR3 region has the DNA TGCGCCAGCAGCCCCGGGACAGGAATATTATGGTCCTACGAGCAGTACTTC.

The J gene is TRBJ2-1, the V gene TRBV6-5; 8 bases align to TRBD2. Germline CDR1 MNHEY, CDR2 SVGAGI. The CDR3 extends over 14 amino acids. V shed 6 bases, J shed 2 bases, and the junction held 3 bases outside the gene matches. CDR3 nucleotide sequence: TGTGCCAGCAGACTGGGACTAGCCTACAATGAGCAGTTCTTC. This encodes CASRLGLAYNEQFF.

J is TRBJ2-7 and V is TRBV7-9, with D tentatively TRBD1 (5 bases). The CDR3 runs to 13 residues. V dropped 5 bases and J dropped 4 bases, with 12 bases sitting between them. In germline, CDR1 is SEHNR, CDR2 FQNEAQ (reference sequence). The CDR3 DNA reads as TGTGCCAGCAGCACCCTGACAGATTACGAGCAGTACTTC. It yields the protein CASSTLTDYEQYF.

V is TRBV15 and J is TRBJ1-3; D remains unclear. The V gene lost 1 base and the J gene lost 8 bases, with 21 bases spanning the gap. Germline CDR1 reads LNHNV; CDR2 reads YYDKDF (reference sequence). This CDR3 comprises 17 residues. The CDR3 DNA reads TGTGCCACCAGCAGAGTAGAGCCGAGCACCCCGGGTTACACCATATATTTT. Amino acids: CATSRVEPSTPGYTIYF.

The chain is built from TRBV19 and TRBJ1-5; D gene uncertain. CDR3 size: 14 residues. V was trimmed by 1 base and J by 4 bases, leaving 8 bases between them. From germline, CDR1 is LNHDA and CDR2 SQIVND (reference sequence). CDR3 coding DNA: TGTGCCAGTAGTATAGGGAGTAGAAATCAGCCCCAGCATTTT. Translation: CASSIGSRNQPQHF.

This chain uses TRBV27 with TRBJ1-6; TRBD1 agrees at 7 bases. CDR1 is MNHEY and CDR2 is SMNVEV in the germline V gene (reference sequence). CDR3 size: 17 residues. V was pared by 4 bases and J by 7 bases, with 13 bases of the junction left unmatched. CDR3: CASSSLSGTAINSPLHF. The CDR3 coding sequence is TGTGCCAGCAGTTCTCTCTCGGGGACAGCGATAAATTCACCCCTCCACTTT.